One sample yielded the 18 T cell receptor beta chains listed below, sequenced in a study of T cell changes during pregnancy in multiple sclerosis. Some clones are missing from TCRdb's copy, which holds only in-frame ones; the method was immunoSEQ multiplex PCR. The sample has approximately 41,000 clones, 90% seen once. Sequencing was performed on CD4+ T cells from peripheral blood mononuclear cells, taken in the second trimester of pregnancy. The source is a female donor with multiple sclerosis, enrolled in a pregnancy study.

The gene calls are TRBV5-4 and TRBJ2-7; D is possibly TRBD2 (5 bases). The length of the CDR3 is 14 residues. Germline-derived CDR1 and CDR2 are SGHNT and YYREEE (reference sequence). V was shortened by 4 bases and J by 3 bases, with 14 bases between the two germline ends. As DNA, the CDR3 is TGTGCCAGCAGCCCTGGAGGCGGTCTCTACGAGCAGTACTTC. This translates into CASSPGGGLYEQYF.

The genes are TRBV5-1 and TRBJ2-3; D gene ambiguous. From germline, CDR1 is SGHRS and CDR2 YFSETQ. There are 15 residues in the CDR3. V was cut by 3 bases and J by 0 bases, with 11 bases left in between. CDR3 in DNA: TGCGCCAGCAGCTCGGAGCACCCGAGCACAGATACGCAGTATTTT. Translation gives CASSSEHPSTDTQYF.

As DNA, the CDR3 is TGTGCCATCAGAGACCAGGGATACGAGCAGTACTTC. Protein: CAIRDQGYEQYF. The chain joins TRBV10-3 to TRBJ2-7, with a possible D match to TRBD1 (5 bases). The CDR3 spans 12 residues. From germline, CDR1 is ENHRY and CDR2 SYGVKD. V was pared by 6 bases and J by 4 bases, with 10 bases between.

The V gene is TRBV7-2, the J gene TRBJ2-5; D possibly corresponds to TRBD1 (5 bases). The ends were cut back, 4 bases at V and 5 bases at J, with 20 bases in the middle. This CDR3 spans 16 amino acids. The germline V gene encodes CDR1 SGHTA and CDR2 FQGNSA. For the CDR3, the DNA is TGTGCCAGCAGCTCCGCAGGGCGGATAGTCATGGAGACCCAGTACTTC. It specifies CASSSAGRIVMETQYF.

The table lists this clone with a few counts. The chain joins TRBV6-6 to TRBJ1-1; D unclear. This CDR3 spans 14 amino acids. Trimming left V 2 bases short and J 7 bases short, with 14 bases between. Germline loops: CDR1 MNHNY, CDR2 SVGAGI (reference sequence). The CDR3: CASSYDIGIDEAFF. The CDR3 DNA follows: TGTGCCAGCAGTTACGACATCGGTATAGATGAAGCTTTCTTT.

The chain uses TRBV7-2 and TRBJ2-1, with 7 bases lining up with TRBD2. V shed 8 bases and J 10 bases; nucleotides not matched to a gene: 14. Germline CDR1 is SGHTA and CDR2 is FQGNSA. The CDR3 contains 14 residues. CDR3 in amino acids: CASGRGGRGSEQFF. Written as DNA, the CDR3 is TGTGCCAGCGGGCGAGGCGGGAGAGGTAGCGAGCAGTTCTTC.

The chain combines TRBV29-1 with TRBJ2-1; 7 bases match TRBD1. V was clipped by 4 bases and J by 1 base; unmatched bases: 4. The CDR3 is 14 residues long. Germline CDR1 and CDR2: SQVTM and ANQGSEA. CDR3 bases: TGCAGCGTTGGGAGCAGGGGGTCCTACAATGAGCAGTTCTTC. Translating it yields CSVGSRGSYNEQFF.

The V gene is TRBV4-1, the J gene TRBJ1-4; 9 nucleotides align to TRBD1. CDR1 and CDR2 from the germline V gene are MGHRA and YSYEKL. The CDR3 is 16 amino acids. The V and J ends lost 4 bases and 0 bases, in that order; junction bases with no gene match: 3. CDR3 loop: CASSRRQGATNEKLFF. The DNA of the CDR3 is TGCGCCAGCAGCCGCAGACAGGGGGCAACTAATGAAAAACTGTTTTTT.

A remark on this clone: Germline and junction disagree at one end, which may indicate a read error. The CDR3 DNA reads as TGTGCCATCAGTGAGTCAACCACGAACACTGAAGCTTTCTTT. Translated, it gives CAISESTTNTEAFF. The chain is built from TRBV6-5 and TRBJ1-1; D is unresolved. CDR1 is MNHEY and CDR2 is SVGAGI in the germline V gene. The CDR3 runs to 14 residues.

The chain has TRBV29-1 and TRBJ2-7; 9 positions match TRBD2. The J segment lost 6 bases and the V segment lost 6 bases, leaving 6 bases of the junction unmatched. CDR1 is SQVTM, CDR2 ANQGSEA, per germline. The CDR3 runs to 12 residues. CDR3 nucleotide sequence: TGCAGCGTCCACTTAGCGGGAGTCGAGCAGTACTTC. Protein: CSVHLAGVEQYF.

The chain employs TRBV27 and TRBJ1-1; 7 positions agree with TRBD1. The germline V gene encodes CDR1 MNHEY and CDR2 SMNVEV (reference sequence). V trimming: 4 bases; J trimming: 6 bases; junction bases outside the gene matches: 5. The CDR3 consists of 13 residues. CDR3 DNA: TGTGCCAGCAGTTCCAGGGGGTTGGCTGAAGCTTTCTTT. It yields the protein CASSSRGLAEAFF.

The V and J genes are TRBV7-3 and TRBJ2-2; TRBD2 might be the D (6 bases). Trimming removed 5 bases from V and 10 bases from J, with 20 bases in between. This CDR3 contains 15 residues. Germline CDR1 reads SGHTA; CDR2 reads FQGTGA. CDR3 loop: CASSPGGTRKEELFF. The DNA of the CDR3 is TGTGCCAGCAGCCCAGGTGGGACTCGCAAGGAGGAGCTGTTTTTT. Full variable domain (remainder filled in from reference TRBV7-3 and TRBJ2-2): GAGVSQTPSNKVTEKGKYVELRCDPISGHTALYWYRQSLGQGPEFLIYFQGTGAADDSGLPNDRFFAVRPEGSVSTLKIQRTERGDSAVYLCASSPGGTRKEELFFGEGSRLTVL.

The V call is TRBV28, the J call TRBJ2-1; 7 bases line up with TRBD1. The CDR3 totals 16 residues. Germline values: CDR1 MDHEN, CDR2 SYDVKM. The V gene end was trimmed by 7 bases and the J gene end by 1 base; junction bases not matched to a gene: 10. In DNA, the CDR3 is TGTGCCAGCAAGAGACTTGCAGGGGGTTCCTACAATGAGCAGTTCTTC. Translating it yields CASKRLAGGSYNEQFF.

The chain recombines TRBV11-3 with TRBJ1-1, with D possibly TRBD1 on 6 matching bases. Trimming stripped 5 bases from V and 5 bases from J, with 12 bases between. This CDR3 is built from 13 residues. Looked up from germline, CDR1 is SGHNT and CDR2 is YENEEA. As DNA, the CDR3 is TGTGCCAGCAGCCGAACAGGGAATACTGAAGCTTTCTTT. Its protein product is CASSRTGNTEAFF.

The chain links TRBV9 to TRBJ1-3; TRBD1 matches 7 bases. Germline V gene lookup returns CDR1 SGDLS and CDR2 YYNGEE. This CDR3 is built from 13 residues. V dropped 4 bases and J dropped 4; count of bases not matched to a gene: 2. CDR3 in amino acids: CASSPTGGNTIYF. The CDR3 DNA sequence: TGTGCCAGCAGCCCGACAGGGGGAAACACCATATATTTT.

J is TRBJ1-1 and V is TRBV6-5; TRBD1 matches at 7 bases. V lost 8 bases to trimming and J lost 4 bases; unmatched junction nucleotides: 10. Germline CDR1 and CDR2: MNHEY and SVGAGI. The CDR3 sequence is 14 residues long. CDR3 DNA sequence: TGTGCCAGCCGGCGGGACAGTTCGGGCACTGAAGCTTTCTTT. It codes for CASRRDSSGTEAFF.

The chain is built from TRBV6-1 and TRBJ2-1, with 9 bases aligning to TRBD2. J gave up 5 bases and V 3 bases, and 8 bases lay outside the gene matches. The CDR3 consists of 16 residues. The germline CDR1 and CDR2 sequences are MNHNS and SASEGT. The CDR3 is CASSDLAGFFNNEQFF. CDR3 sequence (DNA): TGTGCCAGCAGTGATCTAGCGGGATTTTTTAACAATGAGCAGTTCTTC.

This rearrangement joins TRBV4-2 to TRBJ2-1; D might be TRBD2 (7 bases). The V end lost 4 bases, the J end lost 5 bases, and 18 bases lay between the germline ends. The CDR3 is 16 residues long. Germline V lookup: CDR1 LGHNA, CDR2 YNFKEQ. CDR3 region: CASSRDGGGRDNEQFF. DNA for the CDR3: TGTGCCAGCAGCCGCGATGGGGGGGGCCGAGACAATGAGCAGTTCTTC.